This T cell receptor beta chain was profiled in a study of cytomegalovirus exposure and HLA in healthy donors. Study observations and caveats: Earlier analysis looked at TCR beta V segments, and most were productive about 87% or about 30% of the time. Later analysis identified a missense DCLRE1C variant that was linked to TCR beta V- and J-gene trimming.

The study ran its PCR with 60 Vbeta and 13 Jbeta primers. Assay: immunoSEQ multiplex PCR; the TCRdb copy retains only in-frame clones and omits some. Of 150,000 to 200,000 clones listed, about 69% are singletons. Between the trimmed V and J ends, which lost 10 bases and 2 bases, there was a span of 18 bases. CDR1 MRHNA and CDR2 SNTAGT come from the germline V gene. There are 14 residues in the CDR3. In its sample, this clone was seen once. Its target is not known. The chain links TRBV6-4 to TRBJ2-7; D may be TRBD1 (6 bases). The clonotype comes from a human donor in good health. The specimen sequenced was PBMCs. The CDR3 protein is CANLGQFTPYEQYF. The CDR3 DNA is TGTGCCAACCTAGGACAGTTTACCCCCTACGAGCAGTACTTC.